This T cell receptor (beta chain) was recovered during a study of shared clonotypes between healthy human individuals. Donors comprised only Caucasian adults living in Nashville, Tennessee. This table comes from immunoSEQ multiplex PCR, and its TCRdb copy is limited to in-frame clones, with some not included. The table lists 450,000 to 500,000 clones, around 85% of them singletons. The trim removed 4 bases at V and 1 base at J, leaving 3 bases unmatched. Germline values: CDR1 SGHNT, CDR2 YYREEE (reference sequence). This CDR3 is 16 amino acids long. The specimen was PBMCs. This chain uses TRBV5-4 with TRBJ2-4, with TRBD2 matching 12 bases. The sequence was collected from a woman between 40 and 55 years old in good health. Some clones in this sample may be carry-over from other donors' samples. CDR3: CASSLGTSGAKNIQYF. In DNA form, the CDR3 reads TGTGCCAGCAGCCTCGGGACTAGCGGGGCCAAAAACATTCAGTACTTC.